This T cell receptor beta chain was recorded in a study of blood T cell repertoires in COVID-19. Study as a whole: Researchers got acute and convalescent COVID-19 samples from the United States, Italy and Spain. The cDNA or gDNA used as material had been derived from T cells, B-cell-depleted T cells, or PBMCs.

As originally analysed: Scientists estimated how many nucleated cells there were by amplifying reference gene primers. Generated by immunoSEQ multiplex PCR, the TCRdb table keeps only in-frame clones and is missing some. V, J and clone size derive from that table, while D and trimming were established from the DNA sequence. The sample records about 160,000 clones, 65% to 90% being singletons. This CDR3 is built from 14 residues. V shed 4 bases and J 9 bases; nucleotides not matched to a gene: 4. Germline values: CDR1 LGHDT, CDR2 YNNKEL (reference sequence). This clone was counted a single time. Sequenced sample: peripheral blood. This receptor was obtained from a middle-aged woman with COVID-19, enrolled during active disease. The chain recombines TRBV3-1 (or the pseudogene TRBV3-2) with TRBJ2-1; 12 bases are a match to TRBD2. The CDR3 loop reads CASSPSGRAFEQFF. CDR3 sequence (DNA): TGTGCCAGCAGCCCTAGCGGGAGGGCCTTTGAGCAGTTCTTC.